This is a list of T cell receptor beta chains from one sample in a study of T cell repertoires in cytomegalovirus infection. TCRdb reprocessed the reads with MiXCR, giving one entry per CDR3 protein. The repertoire holds fewer than 250,000 distinct CDR3 sequences, roughly 12% seen once, with 1.5% to 2% in the top ten. Sequenced: PBMCs. Receptors originate from a human donor in good health (CMV status not recorded). Some clones in this sample may be carry-over from other donors' samples. Each CDR3 is given with its conserved first and last residue.

TRBJ2-3 TRBV7-2 CASSLGGGGPDTQYF
TRBJ2-4 TRBV28 CASSSYLTQVLAKNIQYF
TRBJ2-5 TRBV11-1 CASSPGVGWGGGVEETQYF
TRBJ2-7 TRBV5-1 CASSLGTSGRAYHEQYF
TRBJ2-7 TRBV6-6 CASSSQGNSYEQYF
TRBJ1-5 TRBV7-2 CASSSPSQPQHF
TRBJ1-1 TRBV7-9 CASSPLWTEVEAFF
TRBJ1-2 TRBV12-3/TRBV12-4 CASTFGNYGYTF
TRBJ1-2 TRBV6-2/TRBV6-3 CASSEWVYGYTF
TRBJ2-6 TRBV7-2 CASSSSSGLGSGANVLTF
TRBJ2-1 TRBV30 CAWSTYSDEQFF
TRBJ1-1 TRBV20-1 CSATEPFEAFF
TRBJ1-6 TRBV12-3/TRBV12-4 CASSLRSGSNSPLHF
TRBJ2-1 TRBV29-1 CSADGLAGYEQFF
TRBJ1-2 TRBV20-1 CSAPGQGGMDYGYTF
TRBJ1-1 TRBV29-1 CSVDRMNTEAFF
TRBJ1-6 TRBV6-2/TRBV6-3 CASSSPLDTKNSPLHF
TRBJ1-5 TRBV19 CASTVEGLSNQPQHF
TRBJ1-4 TRBV19 CASRQPSTNEKLFF
TRBJ2-5 TRBV7-2 CASSYNGRGAQETQYF
TRBJ1-5 TRBV10-3 CAISDGDGQPQHF
TRBJ2-2 TRBV12-3/TRBV12-4 CASTLGQGVGELFF
TRBJ2-1 TRBV12-3/TRBV12-4 CASTPTSYNEQFF
TRBJ1-5 TRBV15 CATSREGAGGQPQHF
TRBJ1-1 TRBV6-2/TRBV6-3 CASRTGTGNTEAFF
TRBJ1-2 TRBV7-2 CASSFKFGDYGYTF
TRBJ1-2 TRBV15 CATSRDRGDYYGYTF
TRBJ2-6 TRBV19 CASSERDRTSGANVLTF
TRBJ1-1 TRBV20-1 CSAPTGGSEAFF
TRBJ1-3 TRBV11-2 CASSLGARSGNTIYF
TRBJ2-1 TRBV28 CASSLMVLAGVNEQFF
TRBJ1-2 TRBV5-6 CASSLDRKLNYGYTF
TRBJ1-1 TRBV14 CASSQDWGVATEAFF
TRBJ1-3 TRBV20-1 CSARSHSGNTIYF
TRBJ1-2 TRBV20-1 CSASADRGHGYTF
TRBJ2-7 TRBV14 CASSQEPWGEGEQYF
TRBJ1-2 TRBV7-2 CASSLVGYTF
TRBJ1-6 TRBV6-1 CASSVKMRDSSYNSPLHF
TRBJ2-7 TRBV7-9 CASSLDRGYEQYF
TRBJ2-1 TRBV6-1 CASSAPWTSGNDEQFF
TRBJ1-4 TRBV5-6 CASSFIATNEKLFF
TRBJ2-5 TRBV29-1 CSVRPQGATETQYF
TRBJ2-4 TRBV6-5 CASRKSGGMGLAKNIQYF
TRBJ1-4 TRBV5-4 CASSLEAASNEKLFF
TRBJ2-2 TRBV7-2 CASRIAGANTGELFF
TRBJ1-3 TRBV7-2 CASSLNAGGNTIYF
TRBJ1-5 TRBV20-1 CSAIAGAGNQPQHF
TRBJ2-5 TRBV7-2 CASPTQYF
TRBJ2-7 TRBV20-1 CSARDRGRALGEQYF
TRBJ1-2 TRBV5-5 CASSFSEGGGGYTF
TRBJ2-1 TRBV7-2 CASSLVWAPSVQFF
TRBJ2-7 TRBV6-2/TRBV6-3 CASSSAVPYEQYF
TRBJ2-1 TRBV7-9 CASSFGGGNYNEQFF
TRBJ1-4 TRBV12-3/TRBV12-4 CASSSDNDNEKLFF
TRBJ2-7 TRBV3-1 CASSPGVADSSYEQYF
TRBJ2-1 TRBV6-4 CASRAGGNYNEQFF
TRBJ2-2 TRBV7-2 CASRSPPGQGSHAGELFF
TRBJ2-1 TRBV28 CASSRTSGSPNEQFF
TRBJ1-3 TRBV7-2 CASSIPGQGAYSGNTIYF
TRBJ2-5 TRBV7-2 CASSPNPSALAFGTQYF